A single sample is the source of the 8 T cell receptor beta chains below, sequenced in a study of T cells after yellow fever vaccination. TCRdb reprocessed the 5' RACE reads via MiXCR and lists one record per CDR3 protein. Of approximately 600,000 distinct CDR3 sequences in the sample, about 12% were seen once. The sequencing here drew on PBMCs, taken on the day of the yellow fever booster vaccination. These receptors all come from a man aged 30 to 39 who received the YFV17D yellow fever vaccine.

The genes are TRBV20-1 and TRBJ2-7; 7 nucleotides agree with TRBD2. J was trimmed by 2 bases and V by 6 bases; bases with no gene match: 10. Germline V gene sequence: CDR1 DFQATT, CDR2 SNEGSKA (reference sequence). The CDR3 loop spans 14 amino acids. The CDR3 bases are TGCAGTGCCAGGGACCGGGGGGAACCCTACGAGCAGTACTTC. This translates into CSARDRGEPYEQYF.

Many counts were recorded for this clonotype. V usage is TRBV5-1 and J usage is TRBJ1-1, with TRBD1 matching 7 bases. Trimming at V came to 4 bases and at J to 6 bases, leaving 9 bases not matched to a gene. Germline CDR1 SGHRS, CDR2 YFSETQ. This CDR3 comprises 14 residues. The CDR3 DNA reads TGCGCCAGCAGCCGGTGGGGTGACAGGGCTGAAGCTTTCTTT. It specifies CASSRWGDRAEAFF.

The rearrangement joins TRBV7-9 to TRBJ2-1; 12 bases agree with TRBD2. After removal of 5 bases from V and 7 bases from J, the junction contained 12 bases not matched to a gene. Germline V gene sequence: CDR1 SEHNR, CDR2 FQNEAQ (reference sequence). The CDR3 runs to 17 residues. The CDR3 sequence is CASSLFRTSGIPNEQFF. Written as DNA, the CDR3 is TGTGCCAGCAGCCTCTTTCGGACTAGCGGGATCCCAAATGAGCAGTTCTTC. Based on the CDR3 plus reference TRBV7-9 and TRBJ2-1, the full variable domain is DTGVSQNPRHKITKRGQNVTFRCDPISEHNRLYWYRQTLGQGPEFLTYFQNEAQLEKSRLLSDRFSAERPKGSFSTLEIQRTEQGDSAMYLCASSLFRTSGIPNEQFFGPGTRLTVL.

The sample holds a few counts of this clonotype. The rearrangement joins TRBV4-2 to TRBJ1-2; 11 positions match TRBD1. The CDR3 has 18 amino acids. Germline CDR1 reads LGHNA; CDR2 reads YNFKEQ. Trimming removed 0 bases from V and 3 bases from J; junction bases left unmatched: 9. The CDR3 coding sequence is TGTGCCAGCAGCCAAGATAGGGGGACAGGGGGATTTGACTATGGCTACACCTTC. Its protein is CASSQDRGTGGFDYGYTF.

The chain joins TRBV12-3 or TRBV12-4 to TRBJ1-2, with TRBD1 identical over 8 bases. This CDR3 spans 13 amino acids. J gave up 3 bases and V 8 bases, and 5 bases lay outside the gene matches. CDR3 sequence: CASGETGDYGYTF. CDR3 nucleotide sequence: TGTGCCAGCGGCGAGACAGGGGACTATGGCTACACCTTC.

This clonotype was found a few times. V and J are TRBV10-2 and TRBJ2-3; maybe TRBD2 (6 bases). Trimming shortened V by 4 bases and J by 0 bases, and 20 bases separated the two germline ends. This CDR3 comprises 18 residues. Per the germline V gene, CDR1 is WSHSY and CDR2 is SAAADI. This chain's CDR3 is CASSVPLRERPSTDTQYF. The CDR3 bases are TGCGCCAGCAGTGTACCCCTCCGGGAGCGACCTAGCACAGATACGCAGTATTTT.

This clonotype showed up just a few times. This chain uses TRBV3-1 with TRBJ1-6; the D gene is possibly TRBD1 (5 bases). Germline CDR1 is LGHDT and CDR2 is YNNKEL (reference sequence). V was cut by 8 bases and J by 2 bases, with 10 bases left in between. The CDR3 extends over 14 amino acids. The CDR3 coding sequence is TGTGCCAGCCGGGACTTAGCCTATAATTCACCCCTCCACTTT. Encoded protein: CASRDLAYNSPLHF.

V usage is TRBV9 and J usage is TRBJ2-7; D gene unclear. The germline gives CDR1 SGDLS, CDR2 YYNGEE. V was pared by 1 base and J by 0 bases, with 11 bases between. The length of the CDR3 is 15 residues. This CDR3 is CASSVSPADSYEQYF. The CDR3 nucleotides read TGTGCCAGCAGCGTATCCCCCGCAGACTCCTACGAGCAGTACTTC.